This TCR beta chain appears in the sequencing data of a study of T cells after posttransplantation cyclophosphamide (dated by TCRdb to 2016 to 2017). The study in broad terms: The study tracked T cell repertoire reconstitution by TRB sequencing after myeloablative bone marrow transplantation using posttransplantation cyclophosphamide as GVHD prophylaxis. Antigen receptor sequencing was done on samples from over 30 PTCy-treated patients and from approximately 15 related bone marrow donors of those patients. Blood from all 30 or so PTCy patients who had 1-year posttransplant specimens underwent TRB sequencing. Up to 3 additional blood samples from 2 to 5.2 years after transplant were also TRB-sequenced in 3 patients, as was pretransplant blood from several patients. Because TRA and TRB clonality correlated tightly in roughly 10 samples, the subsequent TCR analyses were limited to TRB only. Public TRB sequences were compared against a database of over 3,600 sequences linked to responses to pathogens, tumor antigens, self-antigens and alloantigens. General study outcomes and caveats: Across approximately 45 patients, TRB clonality was highly associated with recipient CMV seropositivity and CMV reactivation, and diversity in PTCy patients was similar to diversity in CNI/methotrexate controls. The TRB repertoires of T cells infiltrating skin or GI tract showed only limited overlap with the TRB repertoires of T cells in blood. At 1-2 months, donor-recipient similarity was low but rose over the first year, and the later blood repertoires were often dominated by donor CD8+ memory clones.

The cysteine opens and the phenylalanine closes a CDR3 of 15 amino acids. Only CDR3 DNA is held: 45 bases, read in frame from base 1. Looking up the germline V gene yields CDR1 SGHRS and CDR2 YFSETQ. Trimming removed 1 base from V and 2 bases from J; the gene matches leave 1 base unexplained. On the day of marrow donation, related bone marrow donors gave peripheral blood samples. Peripheral blood and bone marrow mononuclear cells were isolated by Ficoll-Hypaque density centrifugation and cryopreserved. As concerns this clone: The target of this receptor is not known. No much larger clonotype is one base removed from it; base qualities were not supplied.

TRB sequencing was run on genomic DNA with either the immunoSEQ assay at survey resolution or the hsTCRB kit. On the authors' methods: Initial read processing used immunoSEQ software, and repertoire analyses used the LymphoSeq R package. Clonality was computed as 1 minus normalized Shannon entropy; Gini coefficient was also calculated for each TRB dataset. To infer phenotypes in unsorted samples, TRB sequences from sorted subsets of the recipient or donor were mapped onto unsorted samples from the same recipient. The clones in this table, taken by TCRdb from immuneACCESS, are in-frame only. Not every clone is retained; where verified, under half of the shortfall comes from an unresolved V gene, and the cause of the rest is unknown. The DNA was the basis for D and trimming; V, J and clone size are from that table. The sample contains just over 65,000 clones, just under 95% of them found a single time. Nearly 3% of the sample rests with the top ten.

This sequence originates from a woman between 25 and 40 years old in good health and a related stem cell transplant donor. The sample comprised PBMCs. The V gene is TRBV5-1 and the J gene is TRBJ2-1; 9 nucleotides in the junction match TRBD2. The DNA sequence reads TGCGCCAGCAGCTTGACTAGCGGGCCCTACAATGAGCAGTTCTTC. It translates to CASSLTSGPYNEQFF.